This T cell receptor beta chain emerged from a study of T cell responses to AZD1222 COVID-19 vaccine. Study in general: Second doses that came at about 4 or about 12 weeks were put together.

Study outcomes and limitations: Baseline serostatus was positive in only six AZD1222 recipients. Repertoire sampling was restricted to post-peak T cell response timepoints. It should be noted that donors were predominantly white British and more often female, and clonal diversity was possibly underestimated.

Produced via immunoSEQ multiplex PCR; TCRdb's table is partial and in-frame only. The sample records approximately 110,000 clones, just under 95% being singletons. This CDR3 contains 13 residues. Germline lookup yields CDR1 LGHNA and CDR2 YSLEER. V was trimmed by 0 bases and J by 6 bases, leaving 6 bases between them. On this clone: Its antigen is as yet unknown.

This sequence was found in an adult in good health. The sequences come from peripheral blood, collected on day 0 of AZD1222 vaccination. This chain links TRBV4-3 with TRBJ1-5; D gene ambiguous. The CDR3 DNA reads as TGCGCCAGCAGCCAAGATCGAGGTCAGCCCCAGCATTTT. Translation gives CASSQDRGQPQHF.